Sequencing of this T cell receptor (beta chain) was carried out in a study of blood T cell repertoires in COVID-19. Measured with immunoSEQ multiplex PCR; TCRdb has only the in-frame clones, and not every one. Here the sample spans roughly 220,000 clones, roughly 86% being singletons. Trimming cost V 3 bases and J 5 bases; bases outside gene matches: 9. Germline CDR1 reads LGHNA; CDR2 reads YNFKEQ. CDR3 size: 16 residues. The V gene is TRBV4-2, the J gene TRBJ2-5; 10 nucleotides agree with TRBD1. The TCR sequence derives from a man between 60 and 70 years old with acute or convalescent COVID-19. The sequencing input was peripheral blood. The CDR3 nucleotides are TGTGCCAGCAGCCAGGCCGACAGGGGGCGCCGGGAGACCCAGTACTTC. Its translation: CASSQADRGRRETQYF.